The rows below give T cell receptor beta chains drawn from one sample of a study of cytotoxic CD8 clonotypes in ibrutinib-treated CLL. Sequenced by immunoSEQ multiplex PCR; TCRdb stores in-frame clones only, minus some. The sample has fewer than 400,000 clones, roughly two thirds seen once. Sequenced here: PBMCs, sampled after 36 months of ibrutinib treatment. These receptors were collected from a human donor with chronic lymphocytic leukemia. Both conserved end residues are part of each CDR3. A D gene is named only where the DNA matches it firmly. Clone size is given for some rows only: seen once, a few or many times, or a class if the clone is expanded.

V: TRBV28; J: TRBJ2-7; size: once; D: TRBD2; DNA: TGTGCCAGCGGTCTAGCGGGAGGAGTTTACGAGCAGTACTTC; CDR3: CASGLAGGVYEQYF
V: TRBV12-5; J: TRBJ2-1; size: -; D: TRBD2; DNA: TGTGCTAGCTGGGGACTAGGTCACCATGAGCAGTTCTTC; CDR3: CASWGLGHHEQFF
V: TRBV7-9; J: TRBJ2-1; size: -; D: TRBD2; DNA: TGTGCCAGCAGCTTAGGGGGACTAGCGGGAGAGTCAGTTAATGAGCAGTTCTTC; CDR3: CASSLGGLAGESVNEQFF
V: TRBV28; J: TRBJ2-3; size: few; D: TRBD1; DNA: TGTGCCAGCAGTTTATTGACAGGGGGCGGCACAGATACGCAGTATTTT; CDR3: CASSLLTGGGTDTQYF
V: TRBV19; J: TRBJ1-2; size: many; D: TRBD1; DNA: TGTGCCAGTAGTAGATCCGGGACAGGGGGCTCGGGCTACACCTTC; CDR3: CASSRSGTGGSGYTF
V: TRBV4-1; J: TRBJ2-3; size: -; D: -; DNA: TGCGCCAGCAGCCACAGGCGGGGCACAGATACGCAGTATTTT; CDR3: CASSHRRGTDTQYF
V: TRBV7-2; J: TRBJ2-2; size: -; D: -; DNA: TGTGCCAGCAGCTTAGTCTACCGCACCTCCGGGGAGCTGTTTTTT; CDR3: CASSLVYRTSGELFF
V: TRBV4-1; J: TRBJ2-7; size: -; D: -; DNA: TGCGCCAGCAGCCAAGATAGGGCGGGACCCACGGACTACGAGCAGTACTTC; CDR3: CASSQDRAGPTDYEQYF
V: TRBV7-8; J: TRBJ1-2; size: -; D: -; DNA: TGTGCCACCGTCCCCGGGCGGTACTCTAACTATGGCTACACCTTC; CDR3: CATVPGRYSNYGYTF
V: TRBV5-3; J: TRBJ2-7; size: -; D: -; DNA: TGTGCCAGAAGCTTGGCCGACGGGGACAACGAGCAGTACTTC; CDR3: CARSLADGDNEQYF
V: TRBV5-1; J: TRBJ2-7; size: -; D: -; DNA: TGCGCCAGCAGCTTGGCCGGGCACTACGAGCAGTACTTC; CDR3: CASSLAGHYEQYF
V: TRBV9; J: TRBJ2-3; size: -; D: TRBD1; DNA: TGTGCCAGCAGCGATCCCGGGACAGGGCGTGTAGCCGCAGATACGCAGTATTTT; CDR3: CASSDPGTGRVAADTQYF
V: TRBV4-1; J: TRBJ2-1; size: -; D: TRBD2; DNA: TGCGCCAGCAGCCTCCGGGACTACCAGTACAATGAGCAGTTCTTC; CDR3: CASSLRDYQYNEQFF
V: TRBV7-8; J: TRBJ2-7; size: many; D: -; DNA: TGTGCCAGCAGCTTTCCGGCCGGGGGATCCTACGAGCAGTACTTC; CDR3: CASSFPAGGSYEQYF
V: TRBV10-3; J: TRBJ2-7; size: -; D: TRBD1; DNA: TGTGCCATCAGTGACCCCCGGGACAGGGGTTCCTACGAGCAGTACTTC; CDR3: CAISDPRDRGSYEQYF
V: TRBV6-1; J: TRBJ2-3; size: -; D: -; DNA: TGTGCCAGCAGTCGGTGGGGGTTAAGGACAGATACGCAGTATTTT; CDR3: CASSRWGLRTDTQYF
V: TRBV28; J: TRBJ2-7; size: few; D: TRBD1; DNA: TGTGCCAGCAGTTTACCAGGGGGCACAAACTACGAGCAGTACTTC; CDR3: CASSLPGGTNYEQYF
V: TRBV7-6; J: TRBJ1-6; size: once; D: TRBD1; DNA: TGTGCCAGCAGCCAGGGACAGGGAGGGAATTCACCCCTCCACTTT; CDR3: CASSQGQGGNSPLHF
V: TRBV5-6; J: TRBJ2-7; size: -; D: TRBD1; DNA: TGTGCCAGCAGTATTGTGGGGACAGGGGTTCTCGAGCAGTACTTC; CDR3: CASSIVGTGVLEQYF
V: TRBV4-2; J: TRBJ2-5; size: -; D: -; DNA: TGTGCCAGCAGCCAAGATGGTAGGACCCAGTACTTC; CDR3: CASSQDGRTQYF
V: TRBV6-1; J: TRBJ2-7; size: once; D: -; DNA: TGTGCCAGCAGTGAACCCAGATCGGGGATCTTCTACGAGCAGTACTTC; CDR3: CASSEPRSGIFYEQYF
V: TRBV29-1; J: TRBJ2-1; size: -; D: -; DNA: TGCAGCGTTGACGGTTACAATGAGCAGTTCTTC; CDR3: CSVDGYNEQFF
V: TRBV11-3; J: TRBJ2-7; size: once; D: -; DNA: TGTGCCAGCAGCGCAGAAATGGACGGGTCCTACGAGCAGTACTTC; CDR3: CASSAEMDGSYEQYF
V: TRBV7-2; J: TRBJ1-2; size: -; D: -; DNA: TGTGCCAGCAGCTTAGTAGGGGGGGACTATGGCTACACCTTC; CDR3: CASSLVGGDYGYTF
V: TRBV25-1; J: TRBJ1-5; size: once; D: TRBD1; DNA: TGTGCCAGCAGTGACCCTGGACAGGGCGGCAATCAGCCCCAGCATTTT; CDR3: CASSDPGQGGNQPQHF
V: TRBV10-3; J: TRBJ2-7; size: -; D: -; DNA: TGTGCCATCAGTGAGCCGGGAGTTGCGGGATCCAATCCCTACGAGCAGTACTTC; CDR3: CAISEPGVAGSNPYEQYF
V: TRBV6-5; J: TRBJ2-1; size: -; D: -; DNA: TGTGCCAGCAGTTACTCCGGGGGCTCCTACAATGAGCAGTTCTTC; CDR3: CASSYSGGSYNEQFF
V: TRBV7-6; J: TRBJ2-7; size: few; D: -; DNA: TGTGCCAGCAGCTTAGGAGGGGGGGGCTACGAGCAGTACTTC; CDR3: CASSLGGGGYEQYF
V: TRBV29-1; J: TRBJ2-3; size: -; D: TRBD1; DNA: TGCAGTGTGGGTGGGGACAGAGAGCAGTATTTT; CDR3: CSVGGDREQYF
V: TRBV9; J: TRBJ2-2; size: -; D: TRBD2; DNA: TGTGCCAGCAGCAAGCGGACTAGCGACACCGGGGAGCTGTTTTTT; CDR3: CASSKRTSDTGELFF
V: TRBV18; J: TRBJ2-7; size: -; D: TRBD1; DNA: TGTGCCAGCTCACCCCGGACAGGGACTTACGAGCAGTACTTC; CDR3: CASSPRTGTYEQYF
V: TRBV18; J: TRBJ2-7; size: -; D: -; DNA: TGTGCCAGCTCACCACGGAGGGGGGCCGAGCAGTACTTC; CDR3: CASSPRRGAEQYF
V: TRBV20-1; J: TRBJ2-5; size: -; D: -; DNA: TGCAGTGCTTCTAAAGCCGGGTCCCAGTACTTC; CDR3: CSASKAGSQYF
V: TRBV10-1; J: TRBJ2-7; size: -; D: -; DNA: TGCGCCAGCAGTGAGTCAAACGCTAGGTCGGAACGCCGGTACTTC; CDR3: CASSESNARSERRYF
V: TRBV10-3; J: TRBJ2-3; size: -; D: TRBD2; DNA: TGTGCCATCAGTAAAAGCACCGGGACTAGCGGGGCGTCGGTAGATACGCAGTATTTT; CDR3: CAISKSTGTSGASVDTQYF
V: TRBV11-2; J: TRBJ2-7; size: -; D: -; DNA: TGTGCCAGCAGCCCGCCCCCCGGACAGCCGCCCTACGAGCAGTACTTC; CDR3: CASSPPPGQPPYEQYF
V: TRBV29-1; J: TRBJ1-3; size: once; D: -; DNA: TGCAGCGTTGGGCAGGTTGGAAACACCATATATTTT; CDR3: CSVGQVGNTIYF
V: TRBV12-5; J: TRBJ1-1; size: -; D: -; DNA: TGTGCTAGTGGTCGGGCAGGGAACACTGAAGCTTTCTTT; CDR3: CASGRAGNTEAFF
V: TRBV7-9; J: TRBJ2-2; size: -; D: -; DNA: TGTGCCAGCTGTCCCGGGACAACGAACACCGGGGAGCTGTTTTTT; CDR3: CASCPGTTNTGELFF